These 22 T cell receptor beta chains were all obtained from the same sample, sequenced in a study of naive and memory T cell subsets (dated by TCRdb to 2016 to 2017). Study-wide conclusions, independent of this receptor: Naive repertoires, especially CD8, contained a few larger clonotypes, possibly memory cells re-expressing CD45RA.

The library was prepared using UMI-ligation and nested PCR. Instrument on record: Illumina MiSeq. To cover both TRBC1 and TRBC2, the beta constant-region primer consisted of an equimolar mix of two oligonucleotides. The ligated cDNA went through four rounds of PCR with nested alpha and beta constant-region primers together with the SP2 primer. TCRdb reran the public reads through fastp at Q25 and MiXCR, keeping productive beta chains. Duplicate CDR3 protein sequences are folded into a single record with the most common DNA and genes. This sample has 140,000 to 150,000 distinct CDR3 sequences in its table, and approximately 22% of those were observed once. Over 0.09% of the sample is in the top ten clones. Which antigens these TCRs recognize remains unknown. Sequencing was performed on naive CD4+ T cells from blood. The sample's cell subset or site, from its label and the paper: naive T cells, CD45RA high CD27+. All receptors derive from a human donor in good health.

This clonotype was seen only a few times. The chain employs TRBV7-9 and TRBJ2-2, with no clear D. Germline V gives CDR1 SEHNR, CDR2 FQNEAQ (reference sequence). Trimming removed 2 bases from V and 7 bases from J, with 8 bases in between. The CDR3 covers 13 residues. The chain's CDR3 is CASSLRARGELFF. CDR3 DNA sequence: TGTGCCAGCAGCTTACGGGCGCGCGGGGAGCTGTTTTTT.

This clonotype occurred a few times. This chain links TRBV30 with TRBJ1-2, with TRBD1 as a possible D gene (6 bases). V lost 7 bases to trimming and J lost 7 bases, with 10 bases between them. Germline CDR1 GTSNPN, CDR2 SVGIG (reference sequence). The CDR3 consists of 10 residues. This CDR3 reads CALRTVGYTF. CDR3 nucleotides: TGTGCCTTGCGGACAGTTGGCTACACCTTC.

In its sample, this clonotype was seen a few times. The chain employs TRBV30 and TRBJ1-4; D gene uncertain. Germline CDR1 reads GTSNPN; CDR2 reads SVGIG (reference sequence). The germline V and J ends were trimmed by 0 bases and 10 bases, with 9 bases remaining between them. The CDR3 length is 12 residues. The CDR3 DNA reads as TGTGCCTGGAGTGTCGGGTCAGGAAAACTGTTTTTT. It encodes CAWSVGSGKLFF.

The chain employs TRBV28 and TRBJ2-7; 7 bases agree with TRBD1. This CDR3 is built from 14 residues. V gave up 2 bases and J gave up 2 bases; unmatched junction bases: 3. CDR1 MDHEN and CDR2 SYDVKM come from the germline V gene. DNA for the CDR3: TGTGCCAGCAGTTTAACGGGACAGCCCTACGAGCAGTACTTC. Translated: CASSLTGQPYEQYF.

The chain carries TRBV6-2 or TRBV6-3 and TRBJ1-1; 8 positions agree with TRBD1. CDR1 MNHEY and CDR2 SVGEGT come from the germline V gene. Trimming at V came to 6 bases and at J to 8 bases, leaving 5 bases not matched to a gene. The CDR3 is made up of 12 amino acids. CDR3 DNA sequence: TGTGCCAGCAGAAGGACAGGGTCCGAAGCTTTCTTT. Translated, it gives CASRRTGSEAFF.

There are a few counts of this clonotype. The rearrangement links TRBV12-3 or TRBV12-4 to TRBJ1-3; the D is unclear. The CDR3 extends over 12 amino acids. V was shortened by 7 bases and J by 13 bases, with 17 bases between the two germline ends. CDR3 bases: TGTGCCAGCACCATGGGAGGAATGGGAATATATTTT. This translates into CASTMGGMGIYF.

This clonotype showed up just a few times. The V and J genes are TRBV13 and TRBJ2-7; TRBD2 is a possible D gene (7 bases). The CDR3 is made up of 14 amino acids. CDR1 PRHDT and CDR2 FYEKMQ come from the germline V gene (reference sequence). V lost 8 bases to trimming and J lost 3 bases, with 17 bases between them. The CDR3 loop reads CASRRGGDRYEQYF. The CDR3 DNA reads as TGTGCCAGCCGCCGAGGGGGGGACCGCTACGAGCAGTACTTC. The variable domain in full, with the rest retrieved from reference TRBV13 and TRBJ2-7, is AAGVIQSPRHLIKEKRETATLKCYPIPRHDTVYWYQQGPGQDPQFLISFYEKMQSDKGSIPDRFSAQQFSDYHSELNMSSLELGDSALYFCASRRGGDRYEQYFGPGTRLTVT.

In nucleotides, the CDR3 is TGTGCCAGCAGCTCTAGCGGGAGACTACCTGATACGCAGTATTTT. It codes for CASSSSGRLPDTQYF. The rearrangement joins TRBV12-3 or TRBV12-4 to TRBJ2-3, with 10 bases that match TRBD2. Losses at the gene ends were 6 bases for V and 6 bases for J; bases not matched to a gene: 9. This CDR3 has 15 amino acids.

The chain employs TRBV7-9 and TRBJ1-5; 9 bases map to TRBD1. The CDR3 totals 15 residues. Germline CDR1 reads SEHNR; CDR2 reads FQNEAQ (reference sequence). Trimming removed 6 bases from V and 2 bases from J; junction bases left unmatched: 5. In DNA, the CDR3 is TGTGCCAGCAGTCTACAGGGGGCTCGCAATCAGCCCCAGCATTTT. Amino acids: CASSLQGARNQPQHF.

This sequence joins TRBV7-9 and TRBJ2-1; 8 nucleotides align to TRBD1. Trimming at V came to 5 bases and at J to 8 bases, leaving 14 bases not matched to a gene. Germline loops: CDR1 SEHNR, CDR2 FQNEAQ (reference sequence). The CDR3 spans 16 residues. The CDR3 DNA follows: TGTGCCAGCAGCCGAGGCTACGGACAGGGTCGGCATGAGCAGTTCTTC. Amino acid sequence: CASSRGYGQGRHEQFF.

This clonotype was seen repeatedly, ten times or more. CDR3 coding DNA: TGTGCCAGCAGCCTAGGACCGTTAGCGCGCAATGAGCAGTTCTTC. Amino acid sequence: CASSLGPLARNEQFF. The chain joins TRBV7-6 to TRBJ2-1, with D possibly TRBD2 on 5 matching bases. Germline V gene sequence: CDR1 SGHVS, CDR2 FNYEAQ. Between the trimmed V and J ends, which lost 5 bases and 6 bases, there was a span of 17 bases. The CDR3 runs 15 residues. Together with reference TRBV7-6 and TRBJ2-1, the CDR3 gives the full variable domain: GAGVSQSPRYKVTKRGQDVALRCDPISGHVSLYWYRQALGQGPEFLTYFNYEAQQDKSGLPNDRFSAERPEGSISTLTIQRTEQRDSAMYRCASSLGPLARNEQFFGPGTRLTVL.

The table lists this clonotype with a few counts. This chain uses TRBV25-1 with TRBJ2-1, with 8 bases that match TRBD2. Per the germline V gene, CDR1 is MGHDK and CDR2 is SYGVNS. CDR3 length equals 15 residues. After removal of 3 bases from V and 4 bases from J, the junction contained 5 bases not matched to a gene. Here the CDR3 DNA reads TGTGCCAGCAGTGACCCAGCGGGAGTGTACAATGAGCAGTTCTTC. Protein: CASSDPAGVYNEQFF.

In its sample, this clonotype was seen a few times. The J gene is TRBJ1-3, the V gene TRBV28, with 7 bases identical to TRBD1. CDR1 MDHEN and CDR2 SYDVKM come from the germline V gene. CDR3 length equals 13 residues. With 10 bases clipped from V and 0 bases from J, the junction kept 3 bases outside the gene matches. The CDR3 DNA follows: TGTGCCATCGGGACAGACTCTGGAAACACCATATATTTT. This translates into CAIGTDSGNTIYF.

V is TRBV5-1 and J is TRBJ2-2; the D is unclear. Looked up from germline, CDR1 is SGHRS and CDR2 is YFSETQ. The CDR3 has 14 residues. The V gene lost 0 bases and the J gene lost 7 bases, with 10 bases spanning the gap. This CDR3 is CASSLAGASGELFF. CDR3 DNA sequence: TGCGCCAGCAGCTTGGCCGGTGCCAGCGGGGAGCTGTTTTTT.

This clonotype was detected only a few times. The chain carries TRBV5-1 and TRBJ2-1, with TRBD2 as a possible D gene (5 bases). V was clipped by 3 bases and J by 4 bases, with 8 bases between them. This CDR3 comprises 13 residues. Germline CDR1 is SGHRS and CDR2 is YFSETQ. The CDR3 loop is CASSSQRYNEQFF. CDR3 coding DNA: TGCGCCAGCAGCTCCCAGCGGTACAATGAGCAGTTCTTC.

This chain joins TRBV30 and TRBJ2-7, with unresolved D. Per the germline V gene, CDR1 is GTSNPN and CDR2 is SVGIG (reference sequence). V lost 5 bases and J lost 7, with 15 bases in between. CDR3 length equals 12 residues. The CDR3, as DNA: TGTGCCTGGGGTAGCCTTCTAAGGGAGCAGTACTTC. Protein: CAWGSLLREQYF.

This clonotype was counted between two and nine times. This chain joins TRBV10-3 and TRBJ2-1; TRBD2 aligns across 10 bases. Germline V CDR1 and CDR2: ENHRY, SYGVKD. V was clipped by 8 bases and J by 4 bases; unmatched bases: 2. This CDR3 region has 13 residues. CDR3 in amino acids: CAIASGSYNEQFF. The CDR3 DNA sequence: TGTGCCATCGCTAGCGGGAGTTACAATGAGCAGTTCTTC.

This chain uses TRBV29-1 with TRBJ2-1; D is possibly TRBD2 (6 bases). With 5 bases removed from V and 12 bases from J, the gap between germline ends came to 23 bases. CDR1 and CDR2 (germline): SQVTM, ANQGSEA. The CDR3 runs 14 residues. In DNA, the CDR3 is TGCAGCGTTAGTCCGGGATTAATGTTCGGGGGGCAGTTCTTC. Translating gives CSVSPGLMFGGQFF.

The J gene is TRBJ2-7, the V gene TRBV6-1; D not resolved. This CDR3 has 13 residues. Germline assignment: CDR1 MNHNS and CDR2 SASEGT. V gave up 6 bases and J gave up 4 bases, with 13 bases separating them. The CDR3 region has the DNA TGTGCCAGCAGAGGGCTAGAACGTTACGAGCAGTACTTC. Protein: CASRGLERYEQYF.

The chain's CDR3 is CAISVKARPLTARNNEQFF. Written as DNA, the CDR3 is TGTGCCATCAGTGTTAAGGCTCGGCCTTTAACAGCAAGAAACAATGAGCAGTTCTTC. This chain uses TRBV10-3 with TRBJ2-1; no firm D call. CDR3 size: 19 residues. Germline-derived CDR1 and CDR2 are ENHRY and SYGVKD. Trimming removed 4 bases at V and 5 bases at J, with 27 bases between.

The chain joins TRBV6-2 or TRBV6-3 to TRBJ2-5; D is ambiguous. The CDR3 consists of 15 residues. Trimming removed 10 bases from V and 4 bases from J, with 22 bases in between. CDR1 is MNHEY and CDR2 is SVGEGT in the germline V gene. CDR3 DNA sequence: TGTGCCACCGAACCTCCACCCTTCTTGGGAGAGACCCAGTACTTC. Residues: CATEPPPFLGETQYF.

The table lists this clonotype with a few counts. The chain couples TRBV12-3 or TRBV12-4 to TRBJ2-7; D call uncertain. Trimming took off 6 bases at V and 2 bases at J, with 5 bases between the two ends. This CDR3 comprises 11 residues. CDR3 sequence reads: CASSGPYEQYF. CDR3 nucleotide sequence: TGTGCCAGCAGCGGACCCTACGAGCAGTACTTC.